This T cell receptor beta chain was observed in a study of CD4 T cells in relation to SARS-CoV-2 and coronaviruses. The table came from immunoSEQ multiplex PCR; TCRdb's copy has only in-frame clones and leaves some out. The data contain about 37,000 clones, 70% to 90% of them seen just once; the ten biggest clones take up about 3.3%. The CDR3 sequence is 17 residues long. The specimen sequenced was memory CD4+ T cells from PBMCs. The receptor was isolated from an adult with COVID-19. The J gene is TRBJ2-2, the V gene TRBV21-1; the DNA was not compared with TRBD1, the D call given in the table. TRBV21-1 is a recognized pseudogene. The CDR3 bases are TGTGCCAGCAGCAAAGCGCTGGACAGGGGGCGAATCGGGGAGCTGTTTTTT. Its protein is CASSKALDRGRIGELFF.